This is a list of T cell receptor beta chains from one sample in a study of OX40 agonist ivuxolimab in advanced cancers. This table comes from immunoSEQ multiplex PCR, and its TCRdb copy is limited to in-frame clones, with some not included. Of some 60,000 clones in the sample, about 86% were seen once. Here the sequenced sample was CD4+ or CD8+ T cells sorted from blood, taken in a trial of the OX40 agonist ivuxolimab. Receptors were obtained from an adult with an advanced solid tumor such as melanoma, head and neck, liver or kidney cancer. The CDR3 runs from the conserved cysteine through the conserved F or W. D genes are given only for firm matches. Size is omitted from some rows. Given values are once, few, many or a class for expanded clones.

d_call,clone_size,j_call,v_call,cdr3_nt,cdr3_aa
NA,once,TRBJ2-7,TRBV18,TGTGCCAGCTCACCACCTTCAGGGGCGCGTAACGAGCAGTACTTC,CASSPPSGARNEQYF
NA,NA,TRBJ2-5,TRBV29-1,TGCAGCGTTGAAGTTGGGGGGCTGGAGACCCAGTACTTC,CSVEVGGLETQYF
TRBD1,NA,TRBJ2-5,TRBV5-6,TGTGCCAGCACCCGGACAGGGTGGGAGACCCAGTACTTC,CASTRTGWETQYF
NA,NA,TRBJ1-1,TRBV5-1,TGCGCCAGCAACCTGGGCGTCGGGAACACTGAAGCTTTCTTT,CASNLGVGNTEAFF
NA,NA,TRBJ2-3,TRBV5-1,TGCGCCAGCAGCTTGGGGTCGGCGGATACGCAGTATTTT,CASSLGSADTQYF
NA,NA,TRBJ2-3,TRBV7-3,TGTGCCAGCAGCCTTAAGGGAAGGGGAAGGAACACAGATACGCAGTATTTT,CASSLKGRGRNTDTQYF
NA,NA,TRBJ2-3,TRBV11-1,TGTGCCAGCAGCCTCACGGGGGTGGATACGCAGTATTTT,CASSLTGVDTQYF
NA,NA,TRBJ2-3,TRBV7-9,TGTGCCAGCAGGGTGGGGGCTGGTACGCAGTATTTT,CASRVGAGTQYF
NA,NA,TRBJ1-1,TRBV5-1,TGCGCCAGCAGGTTGGGGGGGAACACTGAAGCTTTCTTT,CASRLGGNTEAFF
NA,NA,TRBJ1-6,TRBV18,TGTGCCAGCTCACCAGCAATTGGGCCCCATTCACCCCTCCACTTT,CASSPAIGPHSPLHF
TRBD1,few,TRBJ1-5,TRBV7-9,TGTGCCAGCAGCCAGGGGGGATTTAGCAATCAGCCCCAGCATTTT,CASSQGGFSNQPQHF
NA,NA,TRBJ1-6,TRBV6-5,TGTGCCAGCAGTTCCATGATGAGCACCCCGAATTCACCCCTCCACTTT,CASSSMMSTPNSPLHF
NA,NA,TRBJ1-1,TRBV4-2,TGTGCCAGCAGCCAAGCGGAGAGGCTCGGAGCTTTCTTT,CASSQAERLGAFF
NA,NA,TRBJ2-1,TRBV4-1,TGCGCCAGCAGCCAAGAGGGGGGCGAGCAGTTCTTC,CASSQEGGEQFF
NA,NA,TRBJ1-5,TRBV5-8,TGTGCCAGCAGCTTGGAGGATCTACTGTATCAGCCCCAGCATTTT,CASSLEDLLYQPQHF
TRBD2,NA,TRBJ2-3,TRBV7-3,TGTGCCAGCAGCTTAATGACTAGCACTGGTAATACGCAGTATTTT,CASSLMTSTGNTQYF
NA,few,TRBJ2-3,TRBV18,TGTGCCAGCTCACCGCTGCAACGGGGAGGTACGCAGTATTTT,CASSPLQRGGTQYF
TRBD1,NA,TRBJ1-5,TRBV6-1,TGTGCCAGCAGTGCCCCGGGACAGGGAGTCTATCTAGGCAATCAGCCCCAGCATTTT,CASSAPGQGVYLGNQPQHF
NA,NA,TRBJ1-1,TRBV7-9,TGTGCCAGCAGCTTAACATCAGGATACACTGAAGCTTTCTTT,CASSLTSGYTEAFF
TRBD1,NA,TRBJ2-3,TRBV27,TGTGCCAGCAGTCCCCTGACAGGGACGGGAGATACGCAGTATTTT,CASSPLTGTGDTQYF
NA,NA,TRBJ1-4,TRBV7-2,TGTGCCAGCAGCCCTCGGTCCTCCCTTGAAAAACTGTTTTTT,CASSPRSSLEKLFF
NA,NA,TRBJ1-6,TRBV10-3,TGTGCCATCAGTTCAACGGTGAGCTCCTATAATTCACCCCTCCACTTT,CAISSTVSSYNSPLHF
TRBD1,NA,TRBJ1-2,TRBV5-1,TGCGCCAGCAGCTTGGTGGCAGGGGGTGGAGATGGCTACACCTTC,CASSLVAGGGDGYTF
NA,once,TRBJ2-5,TRBV29-1,TGCAGCGTTGAGGGCTCTTGGGCGTGGGAGACCCAGTACTTC,CSVEGSWAWETQYF
TRBD1,NA,TRBJ2-1,TRBV2,TGTGCCAGCAGTGTACAGGGACAGGGGGAGTTCTTC,CASSVQGQGEFF
NA,NA,TRBJ1-5,TRBV2,TGTGCCAGCAGGGTGCAGAGCGATCAGCCCCAGCATTTT,CASRVQSDQPQHF
NA,NA,TRBJ2-7,TRBV21-1,TGTGCCAGCAGCATCTCTGGGCTAGTGGCGGATAGCTACGAGCAGTACTTC,CASSISGLVADSYEQYF
TRBD1,NA,TRBJ1-2,TRBV7-8,TGTGCCAGCAGCCAAGGGACAGCCTACCCCCAGGATGGCTACACCTTC,CASSQGTAYPQDGYTF
NA,NA,TRBJ1-1,TRBV6-6,TGTGCCAGCAGTTATTCAGGGCTAGGTGAAGCTTTCTTT,CASSYSGLGEAFF